This TCR beta chain derives from a study of T-cell reconstitution after alpha-beta-depleted transplantation in children. The library targeted TCRbeta and was prepared with unique molecular identifiers. Each CDR3 protein gets one entry after TCRdb re-called the PCR reads with MiXCR. The repertoire holds some 500,000 distinct CDR3 sequences, about 33% seen once, with approximately 2.3% in the top ten. The source material was PBMCs from the stem cell graft donor, sampled from the stem cell graft. This TCR was recovered from a human donor who donated a stem cell graft to a child with aplastic anemia.

The CDR3 region is CSVDSSGGISQFF. As DNA, the CDR3 is TGCAGCGTTGATTCAAGCGGGGGAATATCTCAGTTCTTC. This chain joins TRBV29-1 and TRBJ2-1; TRBD2 agrees at 8 bases. This CDR3 region has 13 residues. Germline CDR1 is SQVTM and CDR2 is ANQGSEA. V was clipped by 3 bases and J by 13 bases; unmatched bases: 11.